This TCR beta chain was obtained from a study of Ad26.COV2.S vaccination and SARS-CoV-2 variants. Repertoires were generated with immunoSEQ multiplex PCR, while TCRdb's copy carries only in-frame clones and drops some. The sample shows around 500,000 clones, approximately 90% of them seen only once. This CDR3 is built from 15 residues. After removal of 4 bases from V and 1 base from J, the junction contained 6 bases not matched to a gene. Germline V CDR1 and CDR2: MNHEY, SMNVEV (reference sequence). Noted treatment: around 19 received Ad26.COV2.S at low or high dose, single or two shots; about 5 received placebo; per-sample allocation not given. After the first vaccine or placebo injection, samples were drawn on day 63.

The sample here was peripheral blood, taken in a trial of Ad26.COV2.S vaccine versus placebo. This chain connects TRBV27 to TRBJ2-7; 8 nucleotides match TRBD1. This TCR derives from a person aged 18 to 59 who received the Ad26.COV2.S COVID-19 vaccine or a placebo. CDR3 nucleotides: TGTGCCAGCAGTTGGGACAGGCAGAAGTCCTACGAGCAGTACTTC. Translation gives CASSWDRQKSYEQYF.